Sequencing of this T cell receptor (beta chain) was carried out in a study of early T cells in non-severe SARS-CoV-2 infection. Across the study: The study sequenced bulk RNA from unsorted whole blood, with chains unpaired. Study-wide results and limits: Lookups in VDJdb leaned toward anti-spike CD8 responses and missed private and CD4 specificities.

This clonotype was detected many times. Its antigen is unknown. Researchers attached unique molecular identifiers to individual cDNA molecules. MiXCR, applied by TCRdb to the 5' RACE reads, yields one record per CDR3 protein. The sample has fewer than 30,000 distinct CDR3 sequences; about 9.5% are singletons. The germline gives CDR1 SGHTA, CDR2 FQGTGA. V lost 2 bases to trimming and J lost 5 bases, with 12 bases between them. The CDR3 is 14 amino acids. Material: whole blood. The receptor comes from an adult who was a healthcare worker with PCR-confirmed SARS-CoV-2 infection or an uninfected control (not recorded which). This chain connects TRBV7-3 to TRBJ1-1, with D possibly TRBD1 on 5 matching bases. The CDR3 bases are TGTGCCAGCAGCTTACAGGGCTGGGGAACTGAAGCTTTCTTT. Its protein is CASSLQGWGTEAFF.